This T cell receptor (beta chain) was recovered during a study of blood T cell repertoires in COVID-19. For the study at large: Samples taken during acute and convalescent COVID-19 were collected in the United States, Italy and Spain. PBMCs, B-cell-depleted T cells, or T cells provided the cDNA or gDNA that made up the material.

CDR1 is SGHAT and CDR2 is FQNNGV in the germline V gene. This CDR3 has 14 amino acids. V gave up 5 bases and J gave up 0 bases, with 10 bases separating them. Source study methods: How many nucleated cells were present was estimated from reference gene primer amplification. Using immunoSEQ multiplex PCR, the repertoire was profiled, and TCRdb retains in-frame clones only, with some absent. That table supplies the V and J calls and clone size; D and trimming were determined from the DNA. The sample carries 50,000 to 80,000 clones, 86% recorded once. The TCR sequence derives from a man in his fifties or sixties with active COVID-19. The V gene is TRBV11-2, the J gene TRBJ1-1; TRBD1 might be the D (5 bases). The sample consisted of peripheral blood. CDR3 amino acids: CASSKTVMNTEAFF. For the CDR3, the DNA is TGTGCCAGCAGCAAGACAGTAATGAACACTGAAGCTTTCTTT. Filled out from reference TRBV11-2 and TRBJ1-1, the complete variable domain reads EAGVAQSPRYKIIEKRQSVAFWCNPISGHATLYWYQQILGQGPKLLIQFQNNGVVDDSQLPKDRFSAERLKGVDSTLKIQPAKLEDSAVYLCASSKTVMNTEAFFGQGTRLTVV.